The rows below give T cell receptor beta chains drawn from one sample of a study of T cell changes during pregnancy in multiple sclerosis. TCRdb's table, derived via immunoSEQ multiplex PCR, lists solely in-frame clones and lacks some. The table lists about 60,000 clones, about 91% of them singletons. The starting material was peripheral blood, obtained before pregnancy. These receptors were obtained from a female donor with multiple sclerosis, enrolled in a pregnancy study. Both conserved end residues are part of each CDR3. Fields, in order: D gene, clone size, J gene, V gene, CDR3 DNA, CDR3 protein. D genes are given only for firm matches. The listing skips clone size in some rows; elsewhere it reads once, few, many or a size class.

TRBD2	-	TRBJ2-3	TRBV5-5	TGTGCCAGCAGCACCCCTAGCGGGGGGGCCTTAACAGATACGCAGTATTTT	CASSTPSGGALTDTQYF
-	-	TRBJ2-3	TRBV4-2	TGTGCCAGCAGCCAAGAGGTAGCGGATACGCAGTATTTT	CASSQEVADTQYF
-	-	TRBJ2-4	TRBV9	TGTGCCAGCAGCGCGGACTACACAAACATTCAGTACTTC	CASSADYTNIQYF
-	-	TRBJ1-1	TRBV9	TGTGCCAGCAGCGGATCCGGGAAGAACACTGAAGCTTTCTTT	CASSGSGKNTEAFF
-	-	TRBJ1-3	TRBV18	TGTGCCAGCTCACCATGGAGCTCTGGAAACACCATATATTTT	CASSPWSSGNTIYF
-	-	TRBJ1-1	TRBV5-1	TGCGCCAGCAGCTTGACAGGTTTGAACACTGAAGCTTTCTTT	CASSLTGLNTEAFF
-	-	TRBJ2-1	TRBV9	TGTGCCAGCAGCGTCACCCCGGACAGAATCTCCTACAATGAGCAGTTCTTC	CASSVTPDRISYNEQFF
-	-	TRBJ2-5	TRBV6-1	TGTGCCAGCAGTGGGGGGCGGACATTGGGTGGGGAGACCCAGTACTTC	CASSGGRTLGGETQYF
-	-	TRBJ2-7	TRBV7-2	TGTGCCAGCAGCTTAGGGAGGGGGCGCTCGTACGAGCAGTACTTC	CASSLGRGRSYEQYF
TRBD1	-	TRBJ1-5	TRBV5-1	TGCGCCAGCAGCCCGGGGACAGGACAGGCTTATAGCAATCAGCCCCAGCATTTT	CASSPGTGQAYSNQPQHF
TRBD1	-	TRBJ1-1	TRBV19	TGTGCCAGTAGTATCCCCCGGACAGGGGGGGCGAACACTGAAGCTTTCTTT	CASSIPRTGGANTEAFF
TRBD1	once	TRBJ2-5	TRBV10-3	TGTGCCATCAATGGGGCAGGGGGCCGGGAGACCCAGTACTTC	CAINGAGGRETQYF
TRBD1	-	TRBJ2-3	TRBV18	TGTGCCAGCTCAGGACAGGTCGGTAAAGATACGCAGTATTTT	CASSGQVGKDTQYF
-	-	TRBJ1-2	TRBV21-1	TGTGCCAGCAAGGGGTTTGGCTACACCTTC	CASKGFGYTF
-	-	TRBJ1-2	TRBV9	TGTGCCAGCAGCGTAGGTGAGATTAACTATGGCTACACCTTC	CASSVGEINYGYTF
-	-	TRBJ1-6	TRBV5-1	TGCGCCAGCAACGACGGGGGAAATTCACCCCTCCACTTT	CASNDGGNSPLHF
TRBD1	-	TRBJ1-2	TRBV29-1	TGCAGCGCCCGTGACAGGGTAGAAAGCGGCTACACCTTC	CSARDRVESGYTF
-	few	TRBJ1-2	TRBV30	TGTGCCTGGACAGGCGGTGTAGCGGGCTACACCTTC	CAWTGGVAGYTF
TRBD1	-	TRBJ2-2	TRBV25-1	TGTGCCAGCAGGCGGGACAGGGTTCGGGCCGGGGAGCTGTTTTTT	CASRRDRVRAGELFF
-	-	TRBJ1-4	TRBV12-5	TGTGCTAGTGGTTTGAGGGCATCGGGGGGAGGTGAAAAACTGTTTTTT	CASGLRASGGGEKLFF
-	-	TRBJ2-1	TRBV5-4	TGTGCCAGCAACATTCAGGGGGGCAATGAGCAGTTCTTC	CASNIQGGNEQFF
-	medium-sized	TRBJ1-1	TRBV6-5	TGTGCCAGCAGGGAAACCGGGACACCCAACACTGAAGCTTTCTTT	CASRETGTPNTEAFF
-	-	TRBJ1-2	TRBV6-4	TGTGCCAGCTTCCCCGGGGAAGGGGGCTACACCTTC	CASFPGEGGYTF
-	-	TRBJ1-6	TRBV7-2	TGTGCCAGCACCCCCGGTCCGGGGTATGATAATTCACCCCTCCACTTT	CASTPGPGYDNSPLHF